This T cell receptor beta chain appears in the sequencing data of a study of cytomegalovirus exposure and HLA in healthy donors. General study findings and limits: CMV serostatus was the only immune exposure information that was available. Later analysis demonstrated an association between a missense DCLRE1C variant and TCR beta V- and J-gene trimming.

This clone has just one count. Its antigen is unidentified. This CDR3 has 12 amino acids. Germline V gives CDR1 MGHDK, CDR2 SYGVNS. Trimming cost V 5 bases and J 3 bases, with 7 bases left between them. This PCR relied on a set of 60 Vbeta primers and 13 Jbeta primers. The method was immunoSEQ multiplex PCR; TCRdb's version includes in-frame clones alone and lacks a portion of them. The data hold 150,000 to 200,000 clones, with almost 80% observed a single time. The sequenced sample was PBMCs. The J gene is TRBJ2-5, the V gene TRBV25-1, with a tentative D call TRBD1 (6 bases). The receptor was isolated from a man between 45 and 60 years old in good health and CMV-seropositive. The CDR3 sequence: CASSYREETQYF. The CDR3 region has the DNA TGTGCCAGCAGTTACAGGGAAGAGACCCAGTACTTC.